These 16 T cell receptor beta chains originate from one sample sequenced in a study of blood T cell repertoires in COVID-19. Only in-frame clones appear in the TCRdb table, and some are missing; sequencing was by immunoSEQ multiplex PCR. The sample has about 78,000 clones; about nine tenths are singletons. The specimen was peripheral blood. The source of these receptors is a man in his forties or fifties with active or convalescent COVID-19.

This CDR3 is CASSLDSYSYEQYF. CDR3 sequence (DNA): TGTGCCAGCAGCTTAGACTCTTACTCCTACGAGCAGTACTTC. The chain links TRBV7-9 to TRBJ2-7; unclear D gene. Germline V gene data show CDR1 as SEHNR and CDR2 as FQNEAQ (reference sequence). V lost 1 base and J lost 0, with 7 bases in between. This CDR3 region has 14 residues.

The chain has TRBV19 and TRBJ1-3, with TRBD1 as a possible D gene (5 bases). The germline V gene encodes CDR1 LNHDA and CDR2 SQIVND (reference sequence). The CDR3 is 16 residues long. Between the trimmed V and J ends, which lost 0 bases and 0 bases, there was a span of 9 bases. CDR3 amino acids: CASSIDLTVSGNTIYF. As DNA, the CDR3 is TGTGCCAGTAGTATAGACCTGACAGTCTCTGGAAACACCATATATTTT.

Details on this clone: Other DNA variants within this sample encode the same CDR3. V is TRBV5-1 and J is TRBJ1-3; D remains unclear. With 0 bases removed from V and 3 bases from J, the gap between germline ends came to 7 bases. In germline, CDR1 is SGHRS, CDR2 YFSETQ. CDR3 length equals 14 residues. This CDR3 reads CASSLGQGGNTIYF. DNA for the CDR3: TGCGCCAGCAGCTTGGGACAAGGTGGAAACACCATATATTTT.

The V gene is TRBV14, the J gene TRBJ2-1; D call uncertain. The V end was cut by 2 bases, the J end by 7 bases, with 6 bases between. The V gene's germline CDR1 is SGHDN and CDR2 FVKESK. The CDR3 sequence is 12 residues long. CDR3 amino acids: CASSQRWNEQFF. The CDR3 DNA sequence: TGTGCCAGCAGCCAACGGTGGAATGAGCAGTTCTTC.

V gene TRBV18 combines with J gene TRBJ1-3; 8 bases map to TRBD1. The CDR3 runs 15 residues. Germline V gene lookup returns CDR1 KGHSH and CDR2 LQKENI. Trimming at V came to 2 bases and at J to 4 bases, leaving 4 bases not matched to a gene. CDR3 loop: CASSPGTGQGNTIYF. The CDR3 nucleotides read TGTGCCAGCTCACCAGGGACAGGCCAAGGAAACACCATATATTTT.

The chain combines TRBV28 with TRBJ1-5, with TRBD1 as a possible D gene (6 bases). Germline CDR1 MDHEN, CDR2 SYDVKM. V lost 3 bases, J lost 8 bases, and 17 bases lay in between. This CDR3 spans 15 amino acids. The DNA for the CDR3 is TGTGCCAGCAGTTTGGGGGGCGGGGGCAAAAAGCCCCAGCATTTT. Protein: CASSLGGGGKKPQHF.

This chain links TRBV6-5 with TRBJ2-5; D may be TRBD2 (5 bases). The V end lost 6 bases, the J end lost 5 bases, and 19 bases lay between the germline ends. Germline V gene lookup returns CDR1 MNHEY and CDR2 SVGAGI. This CDR3 region has 15 residues. This CDR3 is CASSLVAGPTETQYF. The CDR3 coding sequence is TGTGCCAGCAGCCTGGTTGCGGGCCCAACGGAGACCCAGTACTTC.

The chain uses TRBV28 and TRBJ2-7; 9 positions match TRBD2. After removal of 5 bases from V and 7 bases from J, the junction contained 12 bases not matched to a gene. Germline CDR1 MDHEN, CDR2 SYDVKM. The CDR3 runs to 15 residues. CDR3 in DNA: TGTGCCAGCAGTCTCTCAGCGGGGGGCCTGCAAGAGCAGTACGTC. It is translated as CASSLSAGGLQEQYV.

The CDR3 here is CASSSSGGEYF. The CDR3 coding sequence is TGTGCCAGCAGTTCCTCGGGGGGCGAGTATTTT. This chain links TRBV28 with TRBJ2-3, with D maybe TRBD2 (7 bases). Germline values: CDR1 MDHEN, CDR2 SYDVKM. Trimming removed 4 bases at V and 13 bases at J, with 12 bases between. The CDR3 is 11 amino acids.

The rearrangement links TRBV15 to TRBJ1-5; no clear D. The CDR3 runs to 15 residues. V dropped 0 bases and J dropped 2 bases, with 8 bases sitting between them. Germline lookup yields CDR1 LNHNV and CDR2 YYDKDF (reference sequence). The CDR3 bases are TGTGCCACCAGCAGAGATATCCCGGGCAATCAGCCCCAGCATTTT. The encoded protein is CATSRDIPGNQPQHF.

In its sample, this clone was seen once. This sequence joins TRBV28 and TRBJ1-2, with D possibly TRBD1 on 5 matching bases. V gave up 6 bases and J gave up 1 base, with 12 bases separating them. Germline V lookup: CDR1 MDHEN, CDR2 SYDVKM. This CDR3 is 14 amino acids long. DNA for the CDR3: TGTGCCAGCAGGACAGCCCAGTTTAACTATGGCTACACCTTC. It specifies CASRTAQFNYGYTF.

The chain is built from TRBV5-4 and TRBJ2-7; D may be TRBD2 (8 bases). Germline V CDR1 and CDR2: SGHNT, YYREEE (reference sequence). The CDR3 has 16 amino acids. The ends were cut back, 3 bases at V and 11 bases at J, with 27 bases in the middle. The CDR3 DNA follows: TGTGCCAGCAGCTGGGGGGGACAGCCTCGGGAGGGCAAGGAGTACTTC. This translates into CASSWGGQPREGKEYF.

This clone was seen once. The CDR3: CASSQGEVYNSPLHF. In DNA, the CDR3 is TGTGCCAGCAGCCAGGGAGAAGTCTATAATTCACCCCTCCACTTT. The chain uses TRBV3-1 (or the pseudogene TRBV3-2) and TRBJ1-6; D unclear. The CDR3 totals 15 residues. Trimming removed 3 bases from V and 3 bases from J, with 9 bases in between. Germline V gives CDR1 LGHDT, CDR2 YNNKEL (reference sequence).

This rearrangement joins TRBV6-6 to TRBJ2-5; D is ambiguous. V was pared by 5 bases and J by 2 bases, with 12 bases between. The CDR3 loop spans 14 amino acids. Germline loops: CDR1 MNHNY, CDR2 SVGAGI (reference sequence). As DNA, the CDR3 is TGTGCCAGCAGTCACTGGGCAGGACAAGAGACCCAGTACTTC. It encodes CASSHWAGQETQYF.

The chain has TRBV30 and TRBJ1-5; 7 nucleotides line up with TRBD1. Trimming removed 5 bases from V and 5 bases from J; junction bases left unmatched: 6. Germline V gene data show CDR1 as GTSNPN and CDR2 as SVGIG (reference sequence). The CDR3 totals 13 residues. The CDR3 reads CAWQTGWDQPQHF. The CDR3 DNA follows: TGTGCCTGGCAGACAGGGTGGGATCAGCCCCAGCATTTT.

The chain employs TRBV11-2 and TRBJ2-5, with D perhaps matching TRBD1 (6 bases). Trimming stripped 2 bases from V and 4 bases from J, with 8 bases between. There are 13 residues in the CDR3. The germline V gene encodes CDR1 SGHAT and CDR2 FQNNGV. CDR3 in amino acids: CASSLRDTETQYF. The CDR3 nucleotides read TGTGCCAGCAGCTTACGGGACACAGAGACCCAGTACTTC. The full variable domain, its missing parts supplied by reference TRBV11-2 and TRBJ2-5, is EAGVAQSPRYKIIEKRQSVAFWCNPISGHATLYWYQQILGQGPKLLIQFQNNGVVDDSQLPKDRFSAERLKGVDSTLKIQPAKLEDSAVYLCASSLRDTETQYFGPGTRLLVL.